The 18 T cell receptor beta chains listed next were all sequenced from one sample in a study of T cells after yellow fever vaccination. MiXCR was run by TCRdb on the 5' RACE reads, yielding one entry per CDR3 protein. The sample has 40,000 or so distinct CDR3 sequences; 6.5% to 8.5% are singletons. Sample: CD8+ T cells not binding an NS4B(214-222) dextramer, sorted from PBMCs, taken 45 days after the yellow fever booster vaccination. These receptors were taken from a man younger than 40 who received the YFV17D yellow fever vaccine.

This clonotype was seen repeatedly, ten times or more. CDR3 nucleotide sequence: TGCAGTGCTAGAGATCTAGCGGGGGCCTACGAGCAGTACTTC. It encodes CSARDLAGAYEQYF. The chain joins TRBV20-1 to TRBJ2-7, with 10 bases fitting TRBD2. The length of the CDR3 is 14 residues. Germline-derived CDR1 and CDR2 are DFQATT and SNEGSKA (reference sequence). The trim removed 0 bases at V and 2 bases at J, leaving 1 base unmatched.

This clonotype was picked up many times. The genes are TRBV27 and TRBJ1-5, with a weak D call TRBD1 (6 bases). V was shortened by 4 bases and J by 6 bases, with 13 bases between the two germline ends. Germline CDR1 MNHEY, CDR2 SMNVEV (reference sequence). The CDR3 extends over 14 amino acids. For the CDR3, the DNA is TGTGCCAGCAGTTCTACAGGGTCGTTTCAGCCCCAGCATTTT. It translates to CASSSTGSFQPQHF.

In its sample, this clonotype was seen many times. The chain is built from TRBV6-2 or TRBV6-3 and TRBJ1-1, with D uncertain. Trimming pared 4 bases from V and 5 bases from J, leaving 5 bases between. The CDR3 contains 11 residues. Per the germline V gene, CDR1 is MNHEY and CDR2 is SVGEGT. The CDR3 loop reads CASSLWTEAFF. In DNA form, the CDR3 reads TGTGCCAGCAGTTTGTGGACTGAAGCTTTCTTT.

The table lists this clonotype with many counts. The chain couples TRBV19 to TRBJ2-2; no reliable D call. CDR3 length: 15 residues. V dropped 5 bases and J dropped 5 bases, with 15 bases sitting between them. CDR1 and CDR2 (germline): LNHDA, SQIVND (reference sequence). The CDR3 sequence: CASSPDWRQTGELFF. DNA for the CDR3: TGTGCCAGTAGTCCCGACTGGCGCCAAACCGGGGAGCTGTTTTTT.

This clonotype was picked up many times. This chain links TRBV4-1 with TRBJ2-6, with D possibly being TRBD1 (6 bases). Germline V lookup: CDR1 MGHRA, CDR2 YSYEKL. The V end lost 0 bases, the J end lost 2 bases, and 8 bases lay between the germline ends. The CDR3 is made up of 16 amino acids. The CDR3 DNA is TGCGCCAGCAGCCAAGAGGGGACACCTGGGGCCAACGTCCTGACTTTC. This translates into CASSQEGTPGANVLTF.

Ten or more counts support this clonotype. The CDR3 sequence: CSVVRYEQFF. The CDR3 bases are TGCAGCGTTGTAAGGTATGAGCAGTTCTTC. The rearrangement uses TRBV29-1 and TRBJ2-1; D ambiguous. V was clipped by 4 bases and J by 8 bases, with 6 bases between them. The CDR3 is made up of 10 amino acids. Germline V gene sequence: CDR1 SQVTM, CDR2 ANQGSEA.

This clonotype was counted at least ten times. The chain joins TRBV20-1 to TRBJ2-7, with D unclear. Between the trimmed V and J ends, which lost 0 bases and 0 bases, there was a span of 15 bases. The CDR3 is 16 residues long. Germline CDR1 is DFQATT and CDR2 is SNEGSKA (reference sequence). In DNA, the CDR3 is TGCAGTGCTAGAGATATGAGAGGCGAAAGCTCCTACGAGCAGTACTTC. Translation: CSARDMRGESSYEQYF.

This clonotype was found many times. CDR3 bases: TGTGCCAGCAGCCAAACCGGGGCTCTATCAGGTGGCTACACCTTC. Amino acid sequence: CASSQTGALSGGYTF. The chain carries TRBV3-1 and TRBJ1-2, with TRBD1 as a possible D gene (5 bases). Germline CDR1 and CDR2: LGHDT and YNNKEL (reference sequence). V lost 2 bases and J 7 bases, leaving 17 bases between the germline ends. The CDR3 is made up of 15 amino acids.

This clonotype was recorded at least ten times. The rearrangement joins TRBV29-1 to TRBJ2-1; maybe TRBD2 (5 bases). CDR1 and CDR2 (germline): SQVTM, ANQGSEA. This CDR3 is built from 13 residues. Trimming removed 8 bases from V and 3 bases from J, with 14 bases in between. CDR3 bases: TGCAGCAATCGACGAGGGAACTACAATGAGCAGTTCTTC. Residues: CSNRRGNYNEQFF.

Comment on this clonotype: This may be a read error, as it is one base from a much larger clone. J is TRBJ2-5 and V is TRBV7-9, with 11 bases identical to TRBD1. CDR1 is SEHNR and CDR2 is FQNEAQ in the germline V gene (reference sequence). This CDR3 is 17 amino acids long. DNA of the CDR3: TGTGACAGCAGCCGCCCCTCGGGGACAGGGGGACAAGAGACCCAGTACTTC. Its translation is CDSSRPSGTGGQETQYF.

This clonotype came up many times. The chain combines TRBV27 with TRBJ2-1; TRBD2 agrees at 8 bases. This CDR3 spans 15 amino acids. V shed 4 bases, J shed 3 bases, and the junction held 5 bases outside the gene matches. Per the germline V gene, CDR1 is MNHEY and CDR2 is SMNVEV (reference sequence). The CDR3 loop reads CASSSGTSGYNEQFF. CDR3 sequence (DNA): TGTGCCAGCAGTTCTGGGACTAGTGGCTACAATGAGCAGTTCTTC.

The sample holds many counts of this clonotype. V gene TRBV24-1 combines with J gene TRBJ2-3, with 10 bases identical to TRBD2. Germline V lookup: CDR1 KGHDR, CDR2 SFDVKD. The ends lost 9 bases at V and 0 bases at J; junction bases unmatched: 11. This CDR3 spans 17 amino acids. The CDR3 protein is CATYYASGSQSTDTQYF. In DNA, the CDR3 is TGTGCCACCTACTACGCTAGCGGGAGTCAAAGCACAGATACGCAGTATTTT.

This clonotype was counted many times. V usage is TRBV4-1 and J usage is TRBJ2-7; the D gene could be TRBD1 or TRBD2 (5 bases each). V was shortened by 4 bases and J by 6 bases, with 7 bases between the two germline ends. The CDR3 consists of 11 residues. Germline V CDR1 and CDR2: MGHRA, YSYEKL. The CDR3 DNA reads as TGCGCCAGCAGCCGGGGGTCCGAGCAGTACTTC. The encoded protein is CASSRGSEQYF.

V usage is TRBV27 and J usage is TRBJ2-3; D might be TRBD2 (5 bases). Trimming pared 6 bases from V and 2 bases from J, leaving 27 bases between. The CDR3 has 19 residues. Germline CDR1 MNHEY, CDR2 SMNVEV (reference sequence). The CDR3 sequence is CASSFLIPRGSSDTDTQYF. Written as DNA, the CDR3 is TGTGCCAGCAGCTTTCTTATCCCCCGAGGGAGCTCAGACACAGATACGCAGTATTTT.

In its sample, this clonotype was seen many times. V is TRBV12-3 or TRBV12-4 and J is TRBJ1-2; possible D gene TRBD1, 6 bases. The CDR3 consists of 13 residues. Between the trimmed V and J ends, which lost 5 bases and 8 bases, there was a span of 15 bases. CDR3 sequence: CASSTGSTDGYTF. The CDR3 nucleotides are TGTGCCAGCAGTACAGGGTCGACGGACGGCTACACCTTC.

This clonotype was counted ten times or more. V usage is TRBV19 and J usage is TRBJ1-2, with 7 nucleotides matching TRBD1. Germline trimming cut 9 bases from V and 6 bases from J; bases unmatched to any gene: 10. This CDR3 spans 13 amino acids. The germline V gene encodes CDR1 LNHDA and CDR2 SQIVND (reference sequence). The CDR3 DNA reads as TGTGCCAGCACCGGGACAGCTTTAGATGGCTACACCTTC. Protein: CASTGTALDGYTF.

This clonotype came up many times. The rearrangement joins TRBV24-1 to TRBJ2-2; D is perhaps TRBD2 (5 bases). Trimming shortened V by 6 bases and J by 4 bases, and 8 bases separated the two germline ends. CDR1 KGHDR and CDR2 SFDVKD come from the germline V gene. The length of the CDR3 is 13 residues. CDR3 residues: CATSSSITGELFF. The CDR3 DNA reads as TGTGCCACCAGTTCTAGCATCACCGGGGAGCTGTTTTTT.

This clonotype was seen at least ten times. The chain joins TRBV14 to TRBJ2-5; D is perhaps TRBD2 (5 bases). Looked up from germline, CDR1 is SGHDN and CDR2 is FVKESK. The V end lost 3 bases, the J end lost 4 bases, and 18 bases lay between the germline ends. This CDR3 is 16 amino acids long. The CDR3 bases are TGTGCCAGCAGCCAGCCCCGGGATTACCTGTCAGAGACCCAGTACTTC. The encoded protein is CASSQPRDYLSETQYF.